These 20 T cell receptor beta chains share one sample of origin, sequenced in a study of blood T cell repertoires in COVID-19. Method: immunoSEQ multiplex PCR; TCRdb's copy keeps in-frame clones and lacks some. The table shows around 150,000 clones, with 80% to 90% occurring only once. Material: peripheral blood. The receptor set was obtained from a man between 65 and 80 years old with acute or convalescent COVID-19.

The chain employs TRBV7-2 and TRBJ2-3; D ambiguous. Looked up from germline, CDR1 is SGHTA and CDR2 is FQGNSA. The V end was cut by 7 bases, the J end by 0 bases, with 14 bases between. The CDR3 spans 15 residues. Here the CDR3 DNA reads TGTGCCAGCATGTGGAGATCTTCTAGCACAGATACGCAGTATTTT. It is translated as CASMWRSSSTDTQYF.

This clone has a handful of counts. The gene calls are TRBV7-3 and TRBJ2-7; 11 bases are a match to TRBD2. V was pared by 3 bases and J by 2 bases, with 3 bases of the junction left unmatched. CDR1 and CDR2 (germline): SGHTA, FQGTGA. CDR3 length: 15 residues. DNA of the CDR3: TGTGCCAGCAGCTTCCGACTAGCGGGGACCTACGAGCAGTACTTC. Amino acids: CASSFRLAGTYEQYF.

The V call is TRBV27, the J call TRBJ2-7; D is perhaps TRBD2 (6 bases). Per germline, CDR1 MNHEY and CDR2 SMNVEV (reference sequence). There are 13 residues in the CDR3. Between the trimmed V and J ends, which lost 2 bases and 4 bases, there was a span of 9 bases. CDR3 region: CASSLRGLYEQYF. The CDR3 coding sequence is TGTGCCAGCAGTTTACGGGGGTTGTACGAGCAGTACTTC.

In regard to this clone: The sample contains more than one DNA sequence encoding this CDR3. The chain combines TRBV18 with TRBJ2-2, with 8 bases lining up with TRBD1. Germline loops: CDR1 KGHSH, CDR2 LQKENI. This CDR3 spans 15 amino acids. The V gene end was trimmed by 4 bases and the J gene end by 2 bases; junction bases not matched to a gene: 3. CDR3 coding DNA: TGTGCCAGCTCACTTGGACAGGGCAACACCGGGGAGCTGTTTTTT. Translation: CASSLGQGNTGELFF.

The rearrangement joins TRBV6-2 or TRBV6-3 to TRBJ1-1; D ambiguous. There are 14 residues in the CDR3. V was cut by 7 bases and J by 0 bases, with 12 bases left in between. Germline assignment: CDR1 MNHEY and CDR2 SVGEGT. The CDR3 protein is CASTPPRVNTEAFF. The CDR3 nucleotides are TGTGCCAGCACCCCCCCGAGGGTGAACACTGAAGCTTTCTTT.

This chain uses TRBV6-2 or TRBV6-3 with TRBJ2-2; weak D call: TRBD2 (5 bases). Germline values: CDR1 MNHEY, CDR2 SVGEGT. The length of the CDR3 is 17 residues. Trimming took 1 base from V and 1 from J, leaving 13 bases between them. The CDR3 nucleotides read TGTGCCAGCAGTTACTTTTTTCGAGGGATGAACACCGGGGAGCTGTTTTTT. Translated: CASSYFFRGMNTGELFF.

In its sample, this clone was seen a few times. In DNA form, the CDR3 reads TGCAGCGTTGGTACAGGGGGCTCTGGCTACACCTTC. Translated, it gives CSVGTGGSGYTF. This chain uses TRBV29-1 with TRBJ1-2, with 9 bases fitting TRBD1. V was pared by 4 bases and J by 7 bases, with 4 bases of the junction left unmatched. Per the germline V gene, CDR1 is SQVTM and CDR2 is ANQGSEA. This CDR3 region has 12 residues.

The CDR3 DNA is TGCGCCAGCAGCCCAAACGACAGGGGGCGCCGGAACACTGAAGCTTTCTTT. This translates into CASSPNDRGRRNTEAFF. The V and J genes are TRBV5-1 and TRBJ1-1; 10 bases fit TRBD1. Germline-derived CDR1 and CDR2 are SGHRS and YFSETQ. This CDR3 contains 17 residues. The junction had 10 bases not matched to a gene; V was cut back by 4 bases and J by 1 base.

The rearrangement uses TRBV10-3 and TRBJ1-3; 7 nucleotides agree with TRBD1. The germline V gene has CDR1 ENHRY and CDR2 SYGVKD. Losses at the gene ends were 2 bases for V and 2 bases for J; bases not matched to a gene: 3. This CDR3 comprises 15 residues. The CDR3 region has the DNA TGTGCCATCAGTGAGGCAGGGGGGACTGGAAACACCATATATTTT. Translated, it gives CAISEAGGTGNTIYF.

CDR3 sequence reads: CASSEYYNEQFF. CDR3 nucleotide sequence: TGTGCCAGCTCGGAGTACTACAATGAGCAGTTCTTC. V and J are TRBV7-2 and TRBJ2-1; D is unclear. The CDR3 has 12 residues. Germline CDR1 reads SGHTA; CDR2 reads FQGNSA. Trimming stripped 8 bases from V and 3 bases from J, with 8 bases between.

This chain uses TRBV19 with TRBJ2-7, with 12 nucleotides matching TRBD2. This CDR3 region has 13 residues. The V gene end was trimmed by 11 bases and the J gene end by 1 base; junction bases not matched to a gene: 3. In germline, CDR1 is LNHDA, CDR2 SQIVND (reference sequence). CDR3 sequence: CAAGLAGSYEQYF. The CDR3 nucleotides read TGTGCCGCCGGACTAGCGGGATCCTACGAGCAGTACTTC.

The gene calls are TRBV11-3 and TRBJ2-6; the D is unclear. V gave up 5 bases and J gave up 1 base, with 3 bases separating them. Germline-derived CDR1 and CDR2 are SGHNT and YENEEA. The CDR3 has 13 residues. The CDR3, as DNA: TGTGCCAGCAGCCTTTCTGGGGCCAACGTCCTGACTTTC. This encodes CASSLSGANVLTF. The full variable domain, rest sourced from reference TRBV11-3 and TRBJ2-6, is EAGVVQSPRYKIIEKKQPVAFWCNPISGHNTLYWYLQNLGQGPELLIRYENEEAVDDSQLPKDRFSAERLKGVDSTLKIQPAELGDSAVYLCASSLSGANVLTFGAGSRLTVL.

The chain has TRBV7-8 and TRBJ2-1, with 10 bases fitting TRBD1. The CDR3 is 15 residues long. The V and J ends lost 5 bases and 7 bases, in that order; junction bases with no gene match: 8. CDR1 is SGHVS and CDR2 is FQNEAQ in the germline V gene. For the CDR3, the DNA is TGTGCCAGCAGCCCGACAGGGGGCGAAATTAATGAGCAGTTCTTC. It is translated as CASSPTGGEINEQFF. Using reference TRBV7-8 and TRBJ2-1 for the parts outside the CDR3, the full variable domain is GAGVSQSPRYKVAKRGQDVALRCDPISGHVSLFWYQQALGQGPEFLTYFQNEAQLDKSGLPSDRFFAERPEGSVSTLKIQRTQQEDSAVYLCASSPTGGEINEQFFGPGTRLTVL.

This clone was observed a few times. V and J are TRBV6-5 and TRBJ2-7; TRBD1 matches at 8 bases. V was clipped by 5 bases and J by 2 bases; unmatched bases: 2. Germline CDR1 and CDR2: MNHEY and SVGAGI. The CDR3 extends over 13 amino acids. The CDR3 nucleotides read TGTGCCAGCAGTCTGACAGGGGCCTACGAGCAGTACTTC. Its translation is CASSLTGAYEQYF.

The genes are TRBV19 and TRBJ2-5; maybe TRBD2 (6 bases). The V gene lost 6 bases and the J gene lost 0 bases, with 11 bases spanning the gap. CDR1 is LNHDA and CDR2 is SQIVND in the germline V gene (reference sequence). CDR3 length: 14 residues. The CDR3 is CASSRSGDQETQYF. In DNA, the CDR3 is TGTGCCAGTAGCCGTTCGGGGGACCAAGAGACCCAGTACTTC.

The chain couples TRBV28 to TRBJ2-2; D gene ambiguous. The V and J ends lost 1 base and 2 bases respectively, with 5 bases between them. This CDR3 contains 14 residues. CDR1 and CDR2 (germline): MDHEN, SYDVKM. Here the CDR3 DNA reads TGTGCCAGCAGTTTATCGTCCAACACCGGGGAGCTGTTTTTT. It encodes CASSLSSNTGELFF. The variable domain in full, with the rest retrieved from reference TRBV28 and TRBJ2-2, is DVKVTQSSRYLVKRTGEKVFLECVQDMDHENMFWYRQDPGLGLRLIYFSYDVKMKEKGDIPEGYSVSREKKERFSLILESASTNQTSMYLCASSLSSNTGELFFGEGSRLTVL.

The chain carries TRBV9 and TRBJ2-2; possibly TRBD2 for D (5 bases). V shed 2 bases and J shed 2 bases, with 10 bases lying between them. The CDR3 loop spans 15 amino acids. Germline V gives CDR1 SGDLS, CDR2 YYNGEE. The CDR3 loop reads CASSVGGSNTGELFF. The CDR3 nucleotides are TGTGCCAGCAGCGTTGGAGGCTCTAACACCGGGGAGCTGTTTTTT.

This chain links TRBV6-5 with TRBJ2-5; tentatively, D is TRBD2 (6 bases). Germline V gives CDR1 MNHEY, CDR2 SVGAGI. CDR3 size: 14 residues. The V gene lost 6 bases and the J gene lost 5 bases, with 16 bases spanning the gap. CDR3 nucleotides: TGTGCCAGCAGCGGGGGTCGGGTGGTGGAGACCCAGTACTTC. Encoded protein: CASSGGRVVETQYF.

The genes are TRBV4-1 and TRBJ2-7; possible D gene TRBD2, 6 bases. The CDR3 totals 15 residues. V was trimmed by 4 bases and J by 5 bases, leaving 18 bases between them. From germline, CDR1 is MGHRA and CDR2 YSYEKL. The CDR3 sequence is CASSPGDGSPHEQYF. In DNA form, the CDR3 reads TGCGCCAGCAGCCCAGGCGACGGGAGCCCCCACGAGCAGTACTTC.

This clone was observed a single time. This chain links TRBV19 with TRBJ1-1; 7 bases match TRBD1. Germline CDR1 and CDR2: LNHDA and SQIVND (reference sequence). V was clipped by 2 bases and J by 7 bases; unmatched bases: 13. The CDR3 is 16 amino acids. CDR3 sequence: CASSILSQGPRNEAFF. The CDR3 bases are TGTGCCAGTAGTATACTTTCACAGGGGCCCCGGAATGAAGCTTTCTTT.